A selection of T cell receptor beta chains follows, all from one sample in a study of blood T cell repertoires in COVID-19. Sequencing used immunoSEQ multiplex PCR; TCRdb keeps in-frame clones, though not all of them. This table holds approximately 300,000 clones, over 75% found once. The sample was peripheral blood. The receptors come from a human donor with COVID-19, enrolled during active disease. The donor label of this sample is uncertain. Both conserved end residues are part of each CDR3. Fields, in order: V gene, D gene, J gene, clone size, CDR3 protein, CDR3 DNA. The D gene is left open where the match is weak. Some rows have no size entry. The others give once, few or many, or a class for an expanded clone.

>TRBV5-1|NA|TRBJ1-6|NA
CASSLDLVQNNSPLHF
TGCGCCAGCAGCTTGGATCTGGTACAGAATAATTCACCCCTCCACTTT
>TRBV28|TRBD1|TRBJ1-5|NA
CASSTGVTQPQHF
TGTGCCAGCAGTACAGGGGTAACTCAGCCCCAGCATTTT
>TRBV5-6|NA|TRBJ1-5|NA
CASSSGLENQPQHF
TGTGCCAGCAGCTCGGGACTGGAAAATCAGCCCCAGCATTTT
>TRBV30|NA|TRBJ2-7|NA
CAWSSGAYEQYF
TGTGCCTGGAGTTCGGGGGCCTACGAGCAGTACTTC
>TRBV19|NA|TRBJ2-7|NA
CASSSHNEQYF
TGTGCCAGTAGTTCACATAACGAGCAGTACTTC
>TRBV7-8|NA|TRBJ1-1|NA
CASSLNLWAGRNMDTEAFF
TGTGCCAGCAGCTTAAACCTATGGGCAGGGCGAAATATGGACACTGAAGCTTTCTTT
>TRBV28|TRBD1|TRBJ1-1|NA
CASSLGRGITEAFF
TGTGCCAGCAGTTTAGGCAGGGGGATCACTGAAGCTTTCTTT
>TRBV30|NA|TRBJ1-2|NA
CAWSVGSGVSYTF
TGTGCCTGGAGTGTCGGGTCGGGGGTCAGCTACACCTTC
>TRBV19|NA|TRBJ1-5|NA
CASTPRPGGERQPQHF
TGTGCCAGTACCCCTAGACCCGGGGGAGAGCGTCAGCCCCAGCATTTT
>TRBV10-1|NA|TRBJ1-6|NA
CASSEKGSPLHF
TGCGCCAGCAGTGAAAAGGGGTCACCCCTCCACTTT
>TRBV27|TRBD1|TRBJ2-3|NA
CASSLNRGSAAPTDTQYF
TGTGCCAGCAGTCTCAACAGGGGGTCGGCAGCTCCTACAGATACGCAGTATTTT
>TRBV10-3|TRBD1|TRBJ1-2|NA
CAISEERDRDGYTF
TGTGCCATCAGTGAGGAAAGGGACAGGGATGGCTACACCTTC
>TRBV11-3|TRBD1|TRBJ2-7|NA
CASSDGPGQGSYEQYF
TGTGCCAGCAGCGACGGTCCGGGACAGGGATCCTACGAGCAGTACTTC
>TRBV7-2|TRBD1|TRBJ2-4|NA
CASSERGPLKNIQYF
TGTGCCAGCAGCGAGAGGGGGCCCCTAAAAAACATTCAGTACTTC
>TRBV28|TRBD1|TRBJ1-4|NA
CATGRDRAIVNEKLFF
TGTGCCACCGGCCGGGACAGAGCTATCGTCAATGAAAAACTGTTTTTT
>TRBV28|NA|TRBJ2-5|few
CASSLLGPRETQYF
TGTGCCAGCAGTTTGCTGGGGCCACGAGAGACCCAGTACTTC